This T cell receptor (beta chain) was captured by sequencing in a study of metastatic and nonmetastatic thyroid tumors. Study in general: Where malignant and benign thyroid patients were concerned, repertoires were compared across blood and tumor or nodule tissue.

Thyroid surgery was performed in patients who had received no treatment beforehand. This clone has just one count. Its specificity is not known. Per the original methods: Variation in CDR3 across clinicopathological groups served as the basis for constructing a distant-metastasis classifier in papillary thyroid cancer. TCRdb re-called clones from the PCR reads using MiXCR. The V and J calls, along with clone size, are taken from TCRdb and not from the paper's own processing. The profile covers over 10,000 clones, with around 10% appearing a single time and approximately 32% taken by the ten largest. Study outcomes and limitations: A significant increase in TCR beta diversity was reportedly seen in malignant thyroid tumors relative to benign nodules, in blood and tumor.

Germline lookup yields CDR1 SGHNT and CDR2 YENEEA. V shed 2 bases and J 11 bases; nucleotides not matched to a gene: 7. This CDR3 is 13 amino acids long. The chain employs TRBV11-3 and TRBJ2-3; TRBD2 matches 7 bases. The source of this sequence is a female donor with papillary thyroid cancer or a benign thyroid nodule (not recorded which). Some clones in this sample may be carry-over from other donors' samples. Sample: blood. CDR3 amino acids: CASSLWGGKVQYF. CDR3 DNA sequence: TGTGCCAGCAGCTTATGGGGAGGGAAGGTGCAGTATTTT.